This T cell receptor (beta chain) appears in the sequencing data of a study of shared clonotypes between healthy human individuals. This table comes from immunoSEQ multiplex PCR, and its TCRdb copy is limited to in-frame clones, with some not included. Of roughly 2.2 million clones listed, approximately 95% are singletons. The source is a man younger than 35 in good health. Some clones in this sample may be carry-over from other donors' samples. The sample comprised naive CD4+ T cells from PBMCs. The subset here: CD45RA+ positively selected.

The CDR3 protein is CSARVREQYF. CDR3 nucleotide sequence: TGCAGTGCCCGAGTCCGCGAGCAGTACTTC. This chain links TRBV20-1 with TRBJ2-7, with no clear D. Germline V gene lookup returns CDR1 DFQATT and CDR2 SNEGSKA (reference sequence). The CDR3 runs to 10 residues. With 6 bases removed from V and 6 bases from J, the gap between germline ends came to 9 bases.